This entry concerns a single T cell receptor (beta chain). Its cognate antigen has yet to be identified. The input lacks base qualities; no much larger clone sits a single base away. This sample is drawn from a study of preoperative IRX-2 immunotherapy in early breast cancer (dated by TCRdb to between 2017 and 2020). The CDR3, from cysteine to phenylalanine, totals 14 residues. Just CDR3 DNA is preserved here, 42 bases in frame from base 1. Interpreted using the paper, the treatment or condition label stands for: preoperative locoregional IRX-2 cytokine immunotherapy. The samples were obtained from a phase Ib study that tested preoperative, locoregional IRX-2 cytokine immunotherapy meant to prime immune responses. Patients with early-stage breast cancer who were given IRX-2 before surgery served as donors. The protocol used for the library was the immunoSEQ multiplex PCR assay. As stored in TCRdb, this immuneACCESS dataset retains in-frame rearrangements with V and J assigned. A fraction of the clones does not appear; measured against another copy, unresolved V genes explain less than half of the discrepancy, and the remainder lacks a known reason. This sample has tens of thousands of clones in its table, and about nine tenths of those were observed once. The ten largest clonotypes hold 1.6% of the sample.

This specimen was tumor tissue, taken after IRX-2 immunotherapy. The TCR sequence derives from a human donor with breast cancer. The chain is assembled from TRBV12-2 and TRBJ1-4. TRBV12-2 corresponds to a pseudogene. The base sequence is TGTGCAAGTCCCTTAGTGGCAACTAATGAAAAACTGTTTTTT. This translates into CASPLVATNEKLFF.